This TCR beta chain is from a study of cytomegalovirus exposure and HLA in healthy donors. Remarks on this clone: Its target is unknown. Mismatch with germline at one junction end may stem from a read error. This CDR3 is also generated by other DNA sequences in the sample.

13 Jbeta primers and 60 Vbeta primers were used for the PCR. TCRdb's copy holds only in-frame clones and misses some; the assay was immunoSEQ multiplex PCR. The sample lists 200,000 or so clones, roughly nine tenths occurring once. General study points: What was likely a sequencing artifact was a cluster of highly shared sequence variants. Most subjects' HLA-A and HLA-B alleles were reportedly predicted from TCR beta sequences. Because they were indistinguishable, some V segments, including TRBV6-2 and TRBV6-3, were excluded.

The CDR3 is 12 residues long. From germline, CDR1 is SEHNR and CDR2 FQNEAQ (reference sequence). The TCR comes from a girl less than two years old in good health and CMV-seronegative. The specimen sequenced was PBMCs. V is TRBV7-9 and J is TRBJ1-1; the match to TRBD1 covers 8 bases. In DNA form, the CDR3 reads TGTTCCAGCAGCGCCCCGGGACAGGCAGTTTTCTTT. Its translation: CSSSAPGQAVFF.